This TCR beta chain is drawn from a study of PD-1 blockade in classical Hodgkin lymphoma. Study at large: A 3 mg/kg intravenous dose of nivolumab was received by patients every 2 weeks.

This CDR3 is built from 16 residues. The trim removed 1 base at V and 5 bases at J, leaving 5 bases unmatched. Germline CDR1 is MGHRA and CDR2 is YSYEKL. TCRdb keeps only in-frame clones here, not all; method: immunoSEQ multiplex PCR. Of around 40,000 clones detected, around four fifths appear once; the ten largest clones hold around 9.5%. General study points: Among the patients, those starting nivolumab under 1 year after ASCT were excluded. A significant rise in TCR diversity was seen by C4D1 for CD4+ cells but not for CD8+ cells.

Regarding time point: cycle 4 day 1 (C4D1), after 6 weeks of nivolumab. Each patient's relapse followed autologous stem cell transplantation, and brentuximab vedotin exposure varied. Remarks on this clone: Its antigen is not known.

The sequence derives from a human donor with classical Hodgkin lymphoma. V and J are TRBV4-1 and TRBJ1-5, with 10 bases lining up with TRBD1. Source: peripheral blood mononuclear cells (PBMCs), taken before the fourth cycle of nivolumab. The chain's CDR3 is CASSQVRGTGDQPQHF. The CDR3 coding sequence is TGCGCCAGCAGCCAAGTACGCGGGACAGGGGATCAGCCCCAGCATTTT.